This TCR beta chain was sequenced during a study of blood T cells in healthy people across ages. A second about 7 to 12 cycle PCR used barcoded and J-beta primers. TCRdb analysed the 5' RACE reads with MiXCR anew, one entry per CDR3 protein. The table includes about 1.7 million distinct CDR3 sequences, under 30% detected once. Overall study results and limits: The lack of PBMC sorting stopped any conclusive naive versus antigen-experienced comparison.

About this clonotype itself: The antigen is undetermined.

The junction had 17 bases not matched to a gene; V was cut back by 5 bases and J by 0 bases. Germline loops: CDR1 MNHEY, CDR2 SMNVEV (reference sequence). This CDR3 comprises 20 residues. The specimen was blood. J is TRBJ2-1 and V is TRBV27; 9 nucleotides align to TRBD1. The clonotype originates from a woman aged 30 to 39 in good health. The CDR3 DNA reads as TGTGCCAGCAGTCTGATAGGGACAGGGACCCTTGTAGGCTCCTACAATGAGCAGTTCTTC. Residues: CASSLIGTGTLVGSYNEQFF.